The 8 T cell receptor beta chains presented below share a single source sample, sequenced in a study of shared clonotypes between healthy human individuals. The data were produced by immunoSEQ multiplex PCR, yet TCRdb's version contains in-frame clones alone and is incomplete. The sample has approximately 2,000,000 clones; approximately 90% are singletons. Sequencing used naive CD4+ T cells from PBMCs. Subset: CD45RA+ positively selected. Receptor source: a man between 18 and 29 years old in good health. Some clones in this sample may be carry-over from other donors' samples.

The V and J genes are TRBV6-5 and TRBJ2-1; D is perhaps TRBD1 (8 bases). Germline CDR1 MNHEY, CDR2 SVGAGI. CDR3 length equals 13 residues. Trimming pared 7 bases from V and 6 bases from J, leaving 13 bases between. The CDR3 bases are TGTGCCAGCAAACAGGGGGGGGGCAATGAGCAGTTCTTC. It translates to CASKQGGGNEQFF.

The J gene is TRBJ1-6, the V gene TRBV6-5; no clear D gene. CDR1 and CDR2 from the germline V gene are MNHEY and SVGAGI. The CDR3 is 15 residues long. V shed 2 bases and J shed 6 bases, with 11 bases lying between them. As DNA, the CDR3 is TGTGCCAGCAGTTACGTGGGGTTCGGTAATTCACCCCTCCACTTT. This codes for CASSYVGFGNSPLHF.

This clone appeared once. V is TRBV5-1 and J is TRBJ2-7; D may be TRBD1 (6 bases). From germline, CDR1 is SGHRS and CDR2 YFSETQ. There are 16 residues in the CDR3. Deletions cut 7 bases from V and 0 bases from J, with 20 bases between. The CDR3 coding sequence is TGCGCCAGCGGGGTTGGTCTCCAGGGGTACTCCTACGAGCAGTACTTC. Translated, it gives CASGVGLQGYSYEQYF.

This clone was picked up one time. V is TRBV14 and J is TRBJ2-7; tentatively, D is TRBD1 (7 bases). V dropped 4 bases and J dropped 2 bases, with 15 bases sitting between them. Germline V CDR1 and CDR2: SGHDN, FVKESK. There are 15 residues in the CDR3. The CDR3: CASSPPAGGPYEQYF. The CDR3 region has the DNA TGTGCCAGCAGCCCCCCGGCAGGGGGGCCCTACGAGCAGTACTTC.

This chain connects TRBV9 to TRBJ2-2, with D perhaps matching TRBD2 (5 bases). CDR3 size: 13 residues. Germline V gives CDR1 SGDLS, CDR2 YYNGEE. V dropped 0 bases and J dropped 11 bases, with 11 bases sitting between them. Here the CDR3 DNA reads TGTGCCAGCAGCGTAGAAGGCGGGCGTGAGCTGTTTTTT. This encodes CASSVEGGRELFF.

The rearrangement uses TRBV12-2 and TRBJ2-7; no check of the table's D call, TRBD2, against the DNA was made. TRBV12-2 is designated a pseudogene. The CDR3 has 16 residues. The CDR3 DNA reads as TGTGCAAGTCGCTTAGCTATAAGGAGCGGAATATACGAGCAGTACTTC. This gives the protein CASRLAIRSGIYEQYF.

The rearrangement uses TRBV5-1 and TRBJ2-2, with 8 bases identical to TRBD2. Germline loops: CDR1 SGHRS, CDR2 YFSETQ. The junction had 9 bases not matched to a gene; V was cut back by 4 bases and J by 4 bases. The length of the CDR3 is 16 residues. The CDR3 DNA reads as TGCGCCAGCAGCCCAGTAGCGGGAAGGGGCACCGGGGAGCTGTTTTTT. It is translated as CASSPVAGRGTGELFF.

This sequence joins TRBV29-1 and TRBJ1-5, with a weak D call TRBD1 (5 bases). The CDR3 totals 13 residues. V lost 4 bases and J lost 3, with 10 bases in between. Per the germline V gene, CDR1 is SQVTM and CDR2 is ANQGSEA. The CDR3 DNA is TGCAGCGTTGGGGAGGGGATCAATCAGCCCCAGCATTTT. Protein product: CSVGEGINQPQHF. Full variable domain (missing parts from reference TRBV29-1 and TRBJ1-5): SAVISQKPSRDICQRGTSLTIQCQVDSQVTMMFWYRQQPGQSLTLIATANQGSEATYESGFVIDKFPISRPNLTFSTLTVSNMSPEDSSIYLCSVGEGINQPQHFGDGTRLSIL.